The 18 T cell receptor beta chains below all came from one sample that was sequenced in a study of T cell responses to AZD1222 COVID-19 vaccine. The table came from immunoSEQ multiplex PCR; TCRdb's copy has only in-frame clones and leaves some out. Of about 84,000 clones in the sample, approximately 90% were seen once. Material: peripheral blood, obtained on day 0 of AZD1222 vaccination. Source of these receptors: an adult in good health.

This chain connects TRBV24-1 to TRBJ2-5; no definite D call. With 3 bases removed from V and 4 bases from J, the gap between germline ends came to 14 bases. Germline CDR1 and CDR2: KGHDR and SFDVKD. CDR3 length: 15 amino acids. CDR3 residues: CATSDTREGGETQYF. The CDR3, as DNA: TGTGCCACCAGTGATACAAGAGAAGGCGGAGAGACCCAGTACTTC.

In this sample, this clone turned up a few times. The chain recombines TRBV4-1 with TRBJ1-2; no clear D. The CDR3 length is 14 residues. The germline V gene encodes CDR1 MGHRA and CDR2 YSYEKL. V shed 0 bases and J shed 7 bases, with 12 bases lying between them. As DNA, the CDR3 is TGCGCCAGCAGCCAAGAAATGGAGGAATTTGGCTACACCTTC. Amino acid sequence: CASSQEMEEFGYTF.

The chain uses TRBV19 and TRBJ1-2; D call uncertain. Germline CDR1 reads LNHDA; CDR2 reads SQIVND (reference sequence). Trimming cost V 10 bases and J 5 bases, with 14 bases left between them. The CDR3 length is 12 residues. The CDR3 spells CATRITSYGYTF. In nucleotides, the CDR3 is TGTGCCACACGGATAACAAGTTATGGCTACACCTTC.

This clone has only one observation. The V call is TRBV7-2, the J call TRBJ2-4; D is tentatively TRBD1 or TRBD2 (5 bases each). Germline CDR1 reads SGHTA; CDR2 reads FQGNSA. The CDR3 contains 18 residues. Deletions cut 5 bases from V and 0 bases from J, with 20 bases between. CDR3 bases: TGTGCCAGCAGCCCCCTCGCCAGGGTGACTATAGCCAAAAACATTCAGTACTTC. Its translation is CASSPLARVTIAKNIQYF.

The rearrangement joins TRBV2 to TRBJ1-2, with 8 bases lining up with TRBD1. The germline CDR1 and CDR2 sequences are SNHLY and FYNNEI. The CDR3 totals 13 residues. V gave up 4 bases and J gave up 8 bases; unmatched junction bases: 6. The CDR3 here is CASSGTGRAGYTF. The CDR3 coding sequence is TGTGCCAGCAGTGGGACAGGGCGGGCCGGCTACACCTTC.

V and J are TRBV18 and TRBJ2-7; 7 bases are a match to TRBD1. With 3 bases clipped from V and 5 bases from J, the junction kept 7 bases outside the gene matches. Per germline, CDR1 KGHSH and CDR2 LQKENI. The CDR3 runs 14 residues. The CDR3 loop reads CASSPIQGRDEQYF. The CDR3 nucleotides are TGTGCCAGCTCACCGATACAGGGGCGGGACGAGCAGTACTTC.

V usage is TRBV3-1 (or the pseudogene TRBV3-2) and J usage is TRBJ1-6; D unresolved. Trimming cost V 1 base and J 18 bases, with 13 bases left between them. Germline V gene data show CDR1 as LGHDT and CDR2 as YNNKEL (reference sequence). This CDR3 spans 12 amino acids. CDR3 in DNA: TGTGCCAGCAGCCAAGGGTCGTTAGACCCCCACTTT. As protein: CASSQGSLDPHF.

V and J are TRBV7-3 and TRBJ1-1; D ambiguous. Germline values: CDR1 SGHTA, CDR2 FQGTGA. Deletions cut 4 bases from V and 1 base from J, with 10 bases between. The CDR3 is 14 amino acids. The CDR3 loop is CASSSAVTNTEAFF. The CDR3 bases are TGTGCCAGCAGCTCCGCCGTTACGAACACTGAAGCTTTCTTT.

About this clone itself: Other DNA sequences of this sample code for an identical CDR3. The chain combines TRBV7-9 with TRBJ2-2; D not resolved. There are 12 residues in the CDR3. V was pared by 5 bases and J by 4 bases, with 5 bases between. CDR1 is SEHNR, CDR2 FQNEAQ, per germline (reference sequence). The CDR3: CASSLSTGELFF. In nucleotides, the CDR3 is TGTGCCAGCAGCCTCTCCACCGGGGAGCTGTTTTTT.

This chain uses TRBV11-1 with TRBJ2-5, with a possible D match to TRBD2 (6 bases). The germline V gene encodes CDR1 SGHAT and CDR2 FQDESV (reference sequence). The CDR3 length is 16 residues. V lost 5 bases to trimming and J lost 1 base, with 17 bases between them. CDR3 region: CASSPNARRGQETQYF. The CDR3 nucleotides read TGTGCCAGCAGCCCGAACGCCAGGCGGGGCCAAGAGACCCAGTACTTC. Supplemented by reference TRBV11-1 and TRBJ2-5, the full variable domain reads EAEVAQSPRYKITEKSQAVAFWCDPISGHATLYWYRQILGQGPELLVQFQDESVVDDSQLPKDRFSAERLKGVDSTLKIQPAELGDSAMYLCASSPNARRGQETQYFGPGTRLLVL.

This clone appeared a single time. As DNA, the CDR3 is TGCGCCAGCAGCCAAACAGGGGCCGGCTATGGCTACACCTTC. This encodes CASSQTGAGYGYTF. The genes are TRBV4-3 and TRBJ1-2, with 7 bases aligning to TRBD1. Germline V gene lookup returns CDR1 LGHNA and CDR2 YSLEER. V shed 2 bases and J 4 bases; nucleotides not matched to a gene: 4. The CDR3 is 14 residues long.

The V and J genes are TRBV19 and TRBJ1-5; 9 bases match TRBD1. CDR1 is LNHDA, CDR2 SQIVND, per germline (reference sequence). V dropped 7 bases and J dropped 0; count of bases not matched to a gene: 19. CDR3 size: 20 residues. The CDR3, as DNA: TGTGCCAGTAAAACGGGGGGCGGAGACAGGGGGTTTTATAGCAATCAGCCCCAGCATTTT. Its translation is CASKTGGGDRGFYSNQPQHF.

This sequence joins TRBV3-1 (or the pseudogene TRBV3-2) and TRBJ1-5, with D unresolved. Germline V gene data show CDR1 as LGHDT and CDR2 as YNNKEL (reference sequence). Trimming stripped 0 bases from V and 7 bases from J, with 4 bases between. The CDR3 contains 12 residues. Written as DNA, the CDR3 is TGTGCCAGCAGCCAAGATGACCAGCCCCAGCATTTT. Translating it yields CASSQDDQPQHF.

The chain uses TRBV18 and TRBJ1-6; D is uncertain. This CDR3 is built from 13 residues. V lost 2 bases, J lost 12 bases, and 11 bases lay in between. Germline V gene sequence: CDR1 KGHSH, CDR2 LQKENI. The CDR3 sequence is CASSPNEAGPLHF. The CDR3 DNA is TGTGCCAGCTCACCAAATGAAGCAGGACCCCTCCACTTT.

The chain carries TRBV18 and TRBJ1-6; TRBD1 agrees at 7 bases. Trimming cost V 5 bases and J 7 bases; bases outside gene matches: 5. CDR1 is KGHSH and CDR2 is LQKENI in the germline V gene. The CDR3 covers 14 residues. CDR3 in amino acids: CASSARDRNSPLHF. The CDR3 DNA reads TGTGCCAGCTCAGCCCGGGACAGAAATTCACCCCTCCACTTT.

The V and J genes are TRBV30 and TRBJ2-5; D gene ambiguous. Germline loops: CDR1 GTSNPN, CDR2 SVGIG (reference sequence). The CDR3 spans 13 residues. V lost 2 bases, J lost 1 base, and 8 bases lay in between. The DNA of the CDR3 is TGTGCCTGGAGTAGCTTTACCCAAGAGACCCAGTACTTC. Amino acid sequence: CAWSSFTQETQYF. The entire variable domain, with the rest obtained from reference TRBV30 and TRBJ2-5, is as follows: SQTIHQWPATLVQPVGSPLSLECTVEGTSNPNLYWYRQAAGRGLQLLFYSVGIGQISSEVPQNLSASRPQDRQFILSSKKLLLSDSGFYLCAWSSFTQETQYFGPGTRLLVL.

This rearrangement joins TRBV19 to TRBJ2-7, with D unclear. CDR1 and CDR2 (germline): LNHDA, SQIVND (reference sequence). The CDR3 consists of 11 residues. Deletions cut 4 bases from V and 2 bases from J, with 3 bases between. CDR3 in DNA: TGTGCCAGTAGTACCACCTACGAGCAGTACTTC. Its protein is CASSTTYEQYF.

This clone was observed a handful of times. The chain couples TRBV30 to TRBJ1-4, with unresolved D. Trimming cost V 2 bases and J 4 bases, with 14 bases left between them. Germline V gene data show CDR1 as GTSNPN and CDR2 as SVGIG (reference sequence). CDR3 length: 15 amino acids. The CDR3 bases are TGTGCCTGGAGTAAGCCCCAGGCCGGTAATGAAAAACTGTTTTTT. It translates to CAWSKPQAGNEKLFF.